The sequence of this TCR beta chain was determined in a study of shared clonotypes between healthy human individuals (dated by TCRdb to the early 2020s). About the full investigation: A couple of women and a few men aged 18 to 49 years were included in the cohort. For each donor, CD4 naive and CD4 memory were each given three plates, CD8 naive was given two plates, and CD8 memory was given one plate. To increase sequencing depth and limit assay-specific biases, different laboratories used diverse techniques to prepare libraries and sequence TCR repertoires. Blood TCR repertoires of a handful of healthy adults were deeply sequenced to estimate repertoire size and the extent of clonotype sharing between individuals. Leukapheresis yielded between about 0.9 and 9 billion PBMCs per donor. What the research found in general, with its limitations: Because the study included a small number of donors, the genetic and exposure-history diversity represented was limited. Even with the large sequencing depth, rarefaction of the sorted-subset datasets indicated that sequencing was incomplete. Higher generation probabilities were observed for clonotypes shared by all four sorted-subset donors than for non-shared clonotypes. Naive subsets generally had larger estimated clonotype richness than memory subsets did. Sampling was restricted to blood, and TCR repertoires in tissues likely differ from the TCR repertoires found in blood. Across a handful of donors, about 5% of naive CD4, around 3.5% of naive CD8, about 2.3% of memory CD4, and about 0.4% of memory CD8 clonotypes were shared. Based on pairwise subsampling, the degree of clonotype sharing among donors was expected to be affected by sequencing depth.

The table lists this clone with a count of one. Its antigen specificity is not known. No base quality information exists; no much larger clone differs at one position. TCR CDR3 regions were amplified from genomic DNA by multiplex PCR using the deep immunoSEQ assay. For each cell subset, the extracted genomic DNA was distributed evenly across all wells of several immunoSEQ 96-well plates, and each plate served as one replicate. For sorted subsets, about 200 ng genomic DNA, equal to about 30,000 T cell genomes, was loaded into each replicate PCR. Purified libraries were quantified with a Qubit 3.0 fluorometer, sized on a Bioanalyzer 2100, and re-quantified with the KAPA Library Quantification kit. Every immunoSEQ 96-well plate was sequenced on a dedicated single-read 150-cycle Illumina NextSeq 550 flow cell. The paper's data handling went like this. Because the immunoSEQ output included only junctional sequences and no quality scores, the filtering could not be the same as the filtering used for full-length reads. To assign V/J genes and CDR3, sequences were annotated using PyIR, a Python wrapper for IgBLAST v1.9, with IMGT germline references. Reads were removed for weak V/J assignments (E-value above 1e-6), missing CDR3, stop codons, out-of-frame junctions, or ambiguous translated residues. V3J clonotypes were defined by identical inferred V gene, J gene, and CDR3 amino acid sequence. Percentage overlap between repertoires was calculated by dividing the number of shared unique clonotypes by the size of the smaller repertoire. RTK rarefaction, the Chao1 estimator, and Recon v2.1 estimates of unobserved clonotypes were used to assess repertoire richness. Generation probabilities for all TCRbeta clonotypes obtained by the gDNA method from several donors were computed using OLGA. The clones in this table, taken by TCRdb from immuneACCESS, are in-frame only. Not every clone is retained; where verified, under half of the shortfall comes from an unresolved V gene, and the cause of the rest is unknown. Clone size and V and J calls were adopted from that table, with D and trimming inferred from the DNA. Within this sample are about 640,000 clones, with approximately 79% of them counted one time only. The top ten clones comprise around 1.8% of the sample.

The donors were healthy, HIV-negative adults who had no recently reported acute infections or vaccinations. Every donor was a Caucasian adult residing in Nashville, Tennessee, USA. CD4+ T cells were enriched through magnetic negative selection, after which naive cells were positively selected on CD45RA and the remaining negative fraction served as the memory subset. Blood was collected by leukapheresis, and PBMCs were isolated by Ficoll-Histopaque density gradient centrifugation and then cryopreserved in liquid nitrogen vapor phase. Analytical flow cytometry was used to check the purity and quantity of each magnetically sorted T cell population. Genomic DNA was isolated from each sorted fraction and quantified by UV absorbance on a Nanodrop 2000c. The specimen was memory CD4+ T cells sorted from blood. The cell subset or site label corresponds to: CD45RA-negative fraction. The receptor was isolated from a young woman in good health.

The DNA is as follows: TGTGCCAGCCGTCAGGGAACTAATGAAAAACTGTTTTTT. It translates as CASRQGTNEKLFF. The chain is encoded by TRBV6-6 joined to TRBJ1-4; a weak D assignment points to TRBD1 (5 bases agree). The junction carries 8 bases between V and J, which are trimmed by 8 bases and 1 base respectively. There are 13 amino acids in the CDR3, from cysteine to phenylalanine inclusive. The DNA shown is the 39-base CDR3, in frame from base 1. According to the germline V gene (reference sequence), CDR1 reads MNHNY and CDR2 reads SVGAGI.